This entry lists 20 T cell receptor beta chains sequenced from one sample in a study of cytotoxic CD8 clonotypes in ibrutinib-treated CLL. The data were produced by immunoSEQ multiplex PCR, yet TCRdb's version contains in-frame clones alone and is incomplete. The profile covers 250,000 to 350,000 clones, with approximately 79% appearing a single time and about 5.3% taken by the ten largest. Sequencing used PBMCs, obtained at disease progression, from a patient treated with ibrutinib. The receptors derive from a human donor with chronic lymphocytic leukemia.

The rearrangement joins TRBV5-1 to TRBJ2-3, with 9 bases aligning to TRBD2. V trimming: 6 bases; J trimming: 0 bases; junction bases outside the gene matches: 14. The germline V gene encodes CDR1 SGHRS and CDR2 YFSETQ. This CDR3 region has 18 residues. This CDR3 reads CASTRSGGNLLSTDTQYF. CDR3 nucleotide sequence: TGCGCCAGCACCCGTAGCGGGGGCAACCTACTAAGCACAGATACGCAGTATTTT.

This clone was detected only a few times. The chain has TRBV30 and TRBJ1-2; TRBD1 might be the D (5 bases). Germline values: CDR1 GTSNPN, CDR2 SVGIG (reference sequence). The V end lost 0 bases, the J end lost 4 bases, and 15 bases lay between the germline ends. CDR3 size: 15 residues. The DNA for the CDR3 is TGTGCCTGGAGTGTACTGGCAGGGAGACCCTATGGCTACACCTTC. Amino acids: CAWSVLAGRPYGYTF.

This clone was detected only a few times. V gene TRBV7-2 combines with J gene TRBJ2-2; D remains ambiguous. Germline lookup yields CDR1 SGHTA and CDR2 FQGNSA. The CDR3 extends over 12 amino acids. Trimming left V 2 bases short and J 9 bases short, with 7 bases between. For the CDR3, the DNA is TGTGCCAGCAGCTTATTTCGGCGGGAGCTGTTTTTT. This sequence encodes CASSLFRRELFF.

A note on this clone: One end of the junction is discordant with germline, which a read error may explain. Other nucleotide sequences from this sample produce the same CDR3. The chain is built from TRBV4-1 and TRBJ2-3, with TRBD2 matching over 7 bases. The V gene's germline CDR1 is MGHRA and CDR2 YSYEKL. The CDR3 is made up of 15 amino acids. The CDR3 nucleotides read TGCGCCAGCAGCCAGCCCGTGACTAGCTTGTCGACGCAATATTTT. Protein: CASSQPVTSLSTQYF.

The chain couples TRBV6-6 to TRBJ2-2, with 9 bases fitting TRBD2. V gave up 6 bases and J gave up 6 bases; unmatched junction bases: 8. The CDR3 covers 15 residues. Germline CDR1 and CDR2: MNHNY and SVGAGI (reference sequence). Written as DNA, the CDR3 is TGTGCCAGCAGCTTAGCGGGAGTTGGTGCCGGGGAGCTGTTTTTT. Translating it yields CASSLAGVGAGELFF.

V is TRBV28 and J is TRBJ1-2, with 7 positions matching TRBD1. The CDR3 sequence is 15 residues long. Germline V gene data show CDR1 as MDHEN and CDR2 as SYDVKM. V lost 6 bases to trimming and J lost 4 bases; unmatched junction nucleotides: 11. CDR3 sequence: CASSASRDRSYGYTF. The CDR3 nucleotides are TGTGCCAGCAGCGCTTCCCGGGACAGAAGCTATGGCTACACCTTC.

This chain uses TRBV27 with TRBJ1-1, with TRBD1 as a possible D gene (6 bases). Germline-derived CDR1 and CDR2 are MNHEY and SMNVEV (reference sequence). V was pared by 5 bases and J by 3 bases, with 19 bases between. This CDR3 is built from 16 residues. The chain's CDR3 is CASSPIGRGGDTEAFF. The CDR3 region has the DNA TGTGCCAGCAGTCCCATCGGCAGGGGAGGGGACACTGAAGCTTTCTTT.

This clone appeared a few times. The chain uses TRBV2 and TRBJ1-1; 7 nucleotides agree with TRBD1. The germline gives CDR1 SNHLY, CDR2 FYNNEI. Trimming at V came to 6 bases and at J to 1 base, leaving 8 bases not matched to a gene. The CDR3 has 15 residues. This CDR3 is CASSLLGQRNTEAFF. CDR3 nucleotide sequence: TGTGCCAGCAGCTTATTGGGACAGAGGAACACTGAAGCTTTCTTT. The variable domain in full, with the rest retrieved from reference TRBV2 and TRBJ1-1, is EPEVTQTPSHQVTQMGQEVILRCVPISNHLYFYWYRQILGQKVEFLVSFYNNEISEKSEIFDDQFSVERPDGSNFTLKIRSTKLEDSAMYFCASSLLGQRNTEAFFGQGTRLTVV.

The chain links TRBV29-1 to TRBJ1-1; 11 bases agree with TRBD1. The V gene end was trimmed by 4 bases and the J gene end by 5 bases; junction bases not matched to a gene: 6. Germline assignment: CDR1 SQVTM and CDR2 ANQGSEA. The CDR3 runs 14 residues. CDR3 region: CSVARTGGWTEAFF. Here the CDR3 DNA reads TGCAGCGTTGCACGGACAGGGGGCTGGACTGAAGCTTTCTTT.

This sequence joins TRBV7-2 and TRBJ2-7, with 9 positions matching TRBD1. Trimming removed 5 bases from V and 3 bases from J; junction bases left unmatched: 11. From germline, CDR1 is SGHTA and CDR2 FQGNSA. The CDR3 is 16 amino acids. CDR3 residues: CASSPRTGAGLYEQYF. The CDR3 DNA sequence: TGTGCCAGCAGCCCCAGGACAGGGGCCGGGCTCTACGAGCAGTACTTC.

Written as DNA, the CDR3 is TGTGCCAGCAGCGTATATCCCTTCGACGATGGCACTGAAGCTTTCTTT. This codes for CASSVYPFDDGTEAFF. This sequence joins TRBV9 and TRBJ1-1; no firm D call. CDR1 is SGDLS, CDR2 YYNGEE, per germline. Trimming pared 1 base from V and 4 bases from J, leaving 17 bases between. This CDR3 has 16 amino acids.

Notes on this clone: The CDR3 carries no conserved terminal phenylalanine or tryptophan, so it likely arises from a read error. Because the CDR3's place on the DNA is in doubt, the DNA is left out and the CDR3 is given as listed by TCRdb. This chain links TRBV6-5 with TRBJ1-1. Germline V gene lookup returns CDR1 MNHEY and CDR2 SVGAGI. The CDR3 is 14 amino acids in total, end residues counted. The CDR3 here is CASSAAPWHPRTII.

The rearrangement links TRBV2 to TRBJ1-1; D is uncertain. The CDR3 covers 14 residues. V lost 8 bases to trimming and J lost 0 bases, with 13 bases between them. Per germline, CDR1 SNHLY and CDR2 FYNNEI. CDR3 nucleotide sequence: TGTGCCAGCCCTTTGCAGCCTTTGAACACTGAAGCTTTCTTT. Translation gives CASPLQPLNTEAFF.

This chain links TRBV6-6 with TRBJ1-2; maybe TRBD1 (5 bases). The germline CDR1 and CDR2 sequences are MNHNY and SVGAGI (reference sequence). The CDR3 runs 13 residues. V dropped 7 bases and J dropped 5 bases, with 14 bases sitting between them. CDR3 sequence: CASNQGLGYGYTF. CDR3 nucleotide sequence: TGTGCCAGCAACCAGGGTCTAGGTTATGGCTACACCTTC.

This clone was observed a handful of times. V gene TRBV5-4 combines with J gene TRBJ2-7; TRBD2 matches 8 bases. V lost 4 bases and J lost 2; bases outside the gene matches: 8. Germline-derived CDR1 and CDR2 are SGHNT and YYREEE (reference sequence). CDR3 length: 15 amino acids. CDR3 bases: TGTGCCAGCAGCGAAATAGCGGGACGGACCTACGAGCAGTACTTC. This encodes CASSEIAGRTYEQYF.

The chain links TRBV7-8 to TRBJ1-3; TRBD1 is a possible D gene (6 bases). Germline values: CDR1 SGHVS, CDR2 FQNEAQ. With 5 bases removed from V and 5 bases from J, the gap between germline ends came to 10 bases. The CDR3 totals 13 residues. This CDR3 reads CASSPQGRNTIYF. The CDR3 nucleotides are TGTGCCAGCAGCCCTCAGGGGAGAAACACCATATATTTT.

The chain has TRBV15 and TRBJ2-7; 7 nucleotides line up with TRBD1. Germline lookup yields CDR1 LNHNV and CDR2 YYDKDF (reference sequence). There are 15 residues in the CDR3. The V and J ends lost 1 base and 0 bases, in that order; junction bases with no gene match: 3. CDR3 bases: TGTGCCACCAGCAGAGGGACAGGCCTCTCCTACGAGCAGTACTTC. Translated, it gives CATSRGTGLSYEQYF.

The gene calls are TRBV10-3 and TRBJ2-4; D possibly corresponds to TRBD1 (5 bases). This CDR3 region has 13 residues. The V and J ends lost 10 bases and 0 bases respectively, with 10 bases between them. In germline, CDR1 is ENHRY, CDR2 SYGVKD. CDR3: CATLDRAKNIQYF. The CDR3 coding sequence is TGTGCCACCCTTGACAGAGCCAAAAACATTCAGTACTTC.

This chain joins TRBV5-4 and TRBJ1-6, with no clear D. This CDR3 region has 15 residues. Germline CDR1 SGHNT, CDR2 YYREEE (reference sequence). Trimming took 4 bases from V and 0 from J, leaving 8 bases between them. Written as DNA, the CDR3 is TGTGCCAGCAGCACTAAGAGCTCCTATAATTCACCCCTCCACTTT. This gives the protein CASSTKSSYNSPLHF.

V usage is TRBV7-9 and J usage is TRBJ2-5; 12 nucleotides agree with TRBD1. V shed 5 bases and J 4 bases; nucleotides not matched to a gene: 5. This CDR3 region has 15 residues. Germline CDR1 SEHNR, CDR2 FQNEAQ (reference sequence). The CDR3 DNA reads as TGTGCCAGCAGCACCCCGGGACAGGGGGCAGAGACCCAGTACTTC. Its protein is CASSTPGQGAETQYF.